The T cell receptor (beta chain) described here comes from a study of radiation and T cells in renal cell carcinoma. The data were produced by immunoSEQ multiplex PCR, yet TCRdb's version contains in-frame clones alone and is incomplete. The repertoire includes some 80,000 clones, 70% to 90% of them detected once, and about 2.4% sits in the top ten. This clone is medium-sized in the sample. Its target is unknown. The study's findings and limits: Baseline intratumoral clonotype presence is unknown without pretreatment biopsies.

The time point here: blood 4 weeks post-SBRT, at nephrectomy. Documented treatment: 15 Gy SBRT to primary tumor, nephrectomy 4 weeks later. Nephrectomy followed 15 Gy stereotactic body radiation by 4 weeks. Clear cell pathology was present in this patient's renal cell carcinoma. V trimming: 4 bases; J trimming: 4 bases; junction bases outside the gene matches: 14. The CDR3 has 16 amino acids. CDR1 and CDR2 from the germline V gene are SGHKS and YYEKEE (reference sequence). This sequence was found in a woman aged 55-69 years with renal cell carcinoma. Sequenced here: blood, sampled from a patient whose treatment included radiotherapy and nephrectomy. The chain has TRBV5-5 and TRBJ2-7; 7 nucleotides align to TRBD1. The DNA for the CDR3 is TGTGCCAGCAGCCCTTCGGTGAAGGGGGCTGGGTACGAGCAGTACTTC. It yields the protein CASSPSVKGAGYEQYF.